Listed here is a single TCR beta chain. Its antigen is not known. The study sequenced TCR beta in blood CD8+ and CD4+ T cells. Susac syndrome patients met recently defined diagnostic criteria for definite or probable disease. TEMRA cells were FACS-enriched, while CD8+ and CD4+ T cells were negatively isolated. The source of the sample is a study of CD8 T cells in Susac syndrome. The RNA, about 0.45 to 1 ug, was put through reverse transcription using random hexamers. TCRdb itself ran the immunoSEQ multiplex PCR reads through MiXCR, one entry per CDR3 protein. Of about 84,000 distinct CDR3 sequences listed, about 96% are singletons. Findings and limits, study-wide: Susac syndrome CD8+ repertoires were clonally expanded, most strongly in CD8+ TEMRA cells.

The CDR3 loop spans 13 amino acids. Germline V gene data show CDR1 as MDHEN and CDR2 as SYDVKM. Trimming shortened V by 4 bases and J by 9 bases, and 13 bases separated the two germline ends. This rearrangement joins TRBV28 to TRBJ2-1; D could derive from TRBD1 or TRBD2 (5 bases each). The TCR was taken from a human donor with Susac syndrome. Sequencing was done on a sample of CD8+ T cells from PBMCs. The CDR3 reads CASSSGARGEQFF. CDR3 DNA: TGTGCCAGCAGTTCCGGGGCGAGGGGTGAGCAGTTCTTC.